These 2 T cell receptor beta chains originate from one sample sequenced in a study of shared clonotypes between healthy human individuals. CD8 cells classed as naive were CD45RO-negative and positively selected for CCR7, excluding terminally differentiated effector memory CD45RA+ cells. Sequenced by immunoSEQ multiplex PCR; TCRdb stores in-frame clones only, minus some. The sample shows around 550,000 clones, approximately 95% of them seen only once. Sequencing was carried out using naive CD8+ T cells sorted from blood. These receptors were taken from a woman younger than 45 in good health.

This chain connects TRBV4-1 to TRBJ2-4, with D possibly being TRBD2 (5 bases). The germline V gene has CDR1 MGHRA and CDR2 YSYEKL. CDR3 length: 12 residues. The V and J ends lost 4 bases and 9 bases respectively, with 10 bases between them. The CDR3 coding sequence is TGCGCCAGCAGCCCCGGAGGAGGCATTCAGTACTTC. Amino acid sequence: CASSPGGGIQYF.

The chain combines TRBV29-1 with TRBJ2-7; TRBD1 aligns across 8 bases. Germline values: CDR1 SQVTM, CDR2 ANQGSEA. The CDR3 consists of 15 residues. V lost 1 base, J lost 0 bases, and 5 bases stayed unmatched. The CDR3 protein is CSVEGGDRSSYEQYF. CDR3 sequence (DNA): TGCAGCGTTGAAGGGGGGGACAGGAGCTCCTACGAGCAGTACTTC.